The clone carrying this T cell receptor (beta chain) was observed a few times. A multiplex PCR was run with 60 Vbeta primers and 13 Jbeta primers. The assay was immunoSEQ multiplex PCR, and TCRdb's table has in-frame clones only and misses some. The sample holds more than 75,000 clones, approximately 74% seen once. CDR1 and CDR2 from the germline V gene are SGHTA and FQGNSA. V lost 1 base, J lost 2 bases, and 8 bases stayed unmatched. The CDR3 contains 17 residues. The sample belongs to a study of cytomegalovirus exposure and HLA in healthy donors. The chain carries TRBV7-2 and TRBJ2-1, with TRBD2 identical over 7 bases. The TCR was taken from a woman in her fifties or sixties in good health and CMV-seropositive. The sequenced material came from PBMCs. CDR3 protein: CASSLVRAGQPYNEQFF. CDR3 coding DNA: TGTGCCAGCAGCTTAGTGAGAGCGGGGCAACCCTACAATGAGCAGTTCTTC. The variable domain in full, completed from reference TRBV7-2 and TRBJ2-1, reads GAGVSQSPSNKVTEKGKDVELRCDPISGHTALYWYRQSLGQGLEFLIYFQGNSAPDKSGLPSDRFSAERTGGSVSTLTIQRTQQEDSAVYLCASSLVRAGQPYNEQFFGPGTRLTVL.